The next 20 T cell receptor beta chains were all read from a single sample in a study of cytomegalovirus exposure and HLA in healthy donors. The PCR was carried out with 60 Vbeta primers and 13 Jbeta primers. Some clones are missing from TCRdb's copy, which holds only in-frame ones; the method was immunoSEQ multiplex PCR. This table has about 68,000 clones, 81% appearing once. What was sequenced was PBMCs. These receptors were obtained from a human donor in good health.

The chain has TRBV15 and TRBJ2-3, with TRBD2 identical over 7 bases. J was trimmed by 1 base and V by 1 base; bases with no gene match: 8. The CDR3 consists of 17 residues. From germline, CDR1 is LNHNV and CDR2 YYDKDF (reference sequence). CDR3 in DNA: TGTGCCACCAGCAGAGCTCGGCGGGGGAGGGGCACAGATACGCAGTATTTT. This sequence encodes CATSRARRGRGTDTQYF. The variable domain in full, with the rest retrieved from reference TRBV15 and TRBJ2-3, is DAMVIQNPRYQVTQFGKPVTLSCSQTLNHNVMYWYQQKSSQAPKLLFHYYDKDFNNEADTPDNFQSRRPNTSFCFLDIRSPGLGDTAMYLCATSRARRGRGTDTQYFGPGTRLTVL.

The gene calls are TRBV6-5 and TRBJ2-5, with 11 bases aligning to TRBD2. The CDR3 length is 15 residues. Germline values: CDR1 MNHEY, CDR2 SVGAGI. The J segment lost 3 bases and the V segment lost 5 bases, leaving 5 bases of the junction unmatched. The CDR3 loop is CASSIQTSGEETQYF. As DNA, the CDR3 is TGTGCCAGCAGTATCCAGACTAGCGGGGAAGAGACCCAGTACTTC.

V is TRBV6-1 and J is TRBJ2-7; TRBD2 matches 9 bases. J gave up 4 bases and V 3 bases, and 7 bases lay outside the gene matches. Germline V gene sequence: CDR1 MNHNS, CDR2 SASEGT. The CDR3 length is 15 residues. The CDR3 DNA reads TGTGCCAGCAGTGATCCCGGGACTAGCCCTTACGAGCAGTACTTC. It encodes CASSDPGTSPYEQYF.

This chain connects TRBV5-1 to TRBJ1-1; no firm D call. Trimming removed 5 bases at V and 6 bases at J, with 14 bases between. The CDR3 runs to 13 residues. Germline V gene lookup returns CDR1 SGHRS and CDR2 YFSETQ. The DNA for the CDR3 is TGCGCCAGCAGACAACCCACCGCCGCTGAAGCTTTCTTT. The encoded protein is CASRQPTAAEAFF. Drawing the rest from reference TRBV5-1 and TRBJ1-1, the complete variable domain is KAGVTQTPRYLIKTRGQQVTLSCSPISGHRSVSWYQQTPGQGLQFLFEYFSETQRNKGNFPGRFSGRQFSNSRSEMNVSTLELGDSALYLCASRQPTAAEAFFGQGTRLTVV.

The gene calls are TRBV6-1 and TRBJ1-1; D possibly corresponds to TRBD1 (5 bases). V lost 4 bases, J lost 0 bases, and 6 bases lay in between. CDR1 MNHNS and CDR2 SASEGT come from the germline V gene. CDR3 length equals 13 residues. CDR3 region: CASSGTMNTEAFF. In DNA, the CDR3 is TGTGCCAGCAGTGGGACAATGAACACTGAAGCTTTCTTT.

This sequence joins TRBV6-5 and TRBJ1-1, with D possibly TRBD1 on 5 matching bases. Trimming pared 6 bases from V and 6 bases from J, leaving 14 bases between. In germline, CDR1 is MNHEY, CDR2 SVGAGI. The CDR3 has 13 residues. The CDR3 sequence: CASSDGRVPEAFF. CDR3 sequence (DNA): TGTGCCAGCAGCGACGGCAGGGTACCTGAAGCTTTCTTT.

V usage is TRBV5-6 and J usage is TRBJ2-7, with 8 bases aligning to TRBD2. Germline CDR1 SGHDT, CDR2 YYEEEE. The CDR3 runs to 12 residues. The V segment lost 4 bases and the J segment 3 bases; nucleotides outside the gene matches: 0. The CDR3 DNA reads TGTGCCAGCAGCCGGGGGGGCTACGAGCAGTACTTC. It translates to CASSRGGYEQYF. The full variable domain, completed using reference TRBV5-6 and TRBJ2-7, is DAGVTQSPTHLIKTRGQQVTLRCSPKSGHDTVSWYQQALGQGPQFIFQYYEEEERQRGNFPDRFSGHQFPNYSSELNVNALLLGDSALYLCASSRGGYEQYFGPGTRLTVT.

The V gene is TRBV19, the J gene TRBJ1-1, with TRBD1 matching 7 bases. Germline V lookup: CDR1 LNHDA, CDR2 SQIVND (reference sequence). Unmatched junction bases numbered 6, after V lost 6 bases and J lost 5 bases. This CDR3 has 13 residues. CDR3 in amino acids: CASRGDRVTEAFF. DNA of the CDR3: TGTGCCAGTAGAGGAGACAGGGTAACTGAAGCTTTCTTT.

In regard to this clone: The CDR3 ends on some other residue instead of the conserved phenylalanine or tryptophan, so this is likely a read error. The chain links TRBV6-5 to TRBJ1-1, with D unclear. The CDR3 has 15 residues. Per germline, CDR1 MNHEY and CDR2 SVGAGI. V was pared by 2 bases and J by 4 bases, with 14 bases between. CDR3 amino acids: CASSYPGRRLTEAFL. The CDR3 nucleotides are TGTGCCAGCAGTTACCCCGGGAGGAGGCTCACTGAAGCTTTCCTT.

V and J are TRBV5-1 and TRBJ2-3, with TRBD2 identical over 10 bases. Germline CDR1 is SGHRS and CDR2 is YFSETQ. The CDR3 has 17 amino acids. Trimming at V came to 0 bases and at J to 0 bases, leaving 4 bases not matched to a gene. The CDR3 reads CASSLGTSGASTDTQYF. The CDR3 nucleotides read TGCGCCAGCAGCTTGGGTACTAGCGGGGCTAGCACAGATACGCAGTATTTT. Using reference TRBV5-1 and TRBJ2-3 for the parts outside the CDR3, the full variable domain is KAGVTQTPRYLIKTRGQQVTLSCSPISGHRSVSWYQQTPGQGLQFLFEYFSETQRNKGNFPGRFSGRQFSNSRSEMNVSTLELGDSALYLCASSLGTSGASTDTQYFGPGTRLTVL.

The rearrangement links TRBV2 to TRBJ1-5; D gene uncertain. The CDR3 runs to 18 residues. Trimming cost V 2 bases and J 2 bases, with 19 bases left between them. Germline assignment: CDR1 SNHLY and CDR2 FYNNEI. CDR3 loop: CASSESGFSRFGNQPQHF. CDR3 DNA: TGTGCCAGCAGTGAAAGCGGCTTCTCAAGGTTTGGCAATCAGCCCCAGCATTTT. The complete variable domain, with remaining parts taken from reference TRBV2 and TRBJ1-5, reads EPEVTQTPSHQVTQMGQEVILRCVPISNHLYFYWYRQILGQKVEFLVSFYNNEISEKSEIFDDQFSVERPDGSNFTLKIRSTKLEDSAMYFCASSESGFSRFGNQPQHFGDGTRLSIL.

This clone appeared a single time. CDR3 in amino acids: CASSVDNSNQPQHF. CDR3 nucleotides: TGTGCCAGCAGTGTAGACAATAGCAATCAGCCCCAGCATTTT. The gene calls are TRBV2 and TRBJ1-5, with D uncertain. V was shortened by 4 bases and J by 0 bases, with 7 bases between the two germline ends. Germline V CDR1 and CDR2: SNHLY, FYNNEI. The CDR3 length is 14 residues.

V gene TRBV5-1 combines with J gene TRBJ2-2; 8 bases line up with TRBD2. The CDR3 length is 16 residues. Trimming removed 4 bases from V and 6 bases from J; junction bases left unmatched: 11. Germline V lookup: CDR1 SGHRS, CDR2 YFSETQ. CDR3 in DNA: TGCGCCAGCAGCCCGCTAGGGCGGGGGGCTGCCGGGGAGCTGTTTTTT. It encodes CASSPLGRGAAGELFF. Together with reference TRBV5-1 and TRBJ2-2, the CDR3 gives the full variable domain: KAGVTQTPRYLIKTRGQQVTLSCSPISGHRSVSWYQQTPGQGLQFLFEYFSETQRNKGNFPGRFSGRQFSNSRSEMNVSTLELGDSALYLCASSPLGRGAAGELFFGEGSRLTVL.

The CDR3 is CSATGDTEAFF. Written as DNA, the CDR3 is TGCAGTGCTACAGGGGACACTGAAGCTTTCTTT. The rearrangement joins TRBV20-1 to TRBJ1-1, with D tentatively TRBD1 (6 bases). The CDR3 totals 11 residues. CDR1 is DFQATT, CDR2 SNEGSKA, per germline (reference sequence). Deletions cut 4 bases from V and 3 bases from J, with 6 bases between.

The V gene is TRBV9, the J gene TRBJ2-5; unclear D gene. Germline-derived CDR1 and CDR2 are SGDLS and YYNGEE. V dropped 3 bases and J dropped 0 bases, with 9 bases sitting between them. CDR3 length: 14 residues. CDR3 loop: CASSGSSYQETQYF. The DNA for the CDR3 is TGTGCCAGCAGCGGGAGTTCCTACCAAGAGACCCAGTACTTC.

The genes are TRBV28 and TRBJ1-5, with D perhaps TRBD1 (6 bases). CDR3 size: 13 residues. In germline, CDR1 is MDHEN, CDR2 SYDVKM. V shed 10 bases and J shed 3 bases, with 13 bases lying between them. CDR3 sequence reads: CATDRDTNQPQHF. The CDR3, as DNA: TGTGCCACAGACCGGGACACCAATCAGCCCCAGCATTTT.

This clone was counted only a few times. The V and J genes are TRBV4-3 and TRBJ1-1; D gene uncertain. The V end was cut by 1 base, the J end by 4 bases, with 10 bases between. Per the germline V gene, CDR1 is LGHNA and CDR2 is YSLEER. CDR3 length equals 14 residues. CDR3 nucleotides: TGCGCCAGCAGCCAAGGTTTACGGGGCACTGAAGCTTTCTTT. Protein product: CASSQGLRGTEAFF.

This chain links TRBV29-1 with TRBJ1-4; 9 bases match TRBD1. V trimming: 6 bases; J trimming: 7 bases; junction bases outside the gene matches: 6. Germline V gene lookup returns CDR1 SQVTM and CDR2 ANQGSEA. This CDR3 is 13 amino acids long. Here the CDR3 reads CSVKQGASEKLFF. The CDR3, as DNA: TGCAGCGTAAAACAGGGGGCTAGTGAAAAACTGTTTTTT.

V and J are TRBV9 and TRBJ2-3; D unclear. With 4 bases removed from V and 0 bases from J, the gap between germline ends came to 9 bases. CDR3 size: 14 residues. Germline V CDR1 and CDR2: SGDLS, YYNGEE. The CDR3 nucleotides are TGTGCCAGCAGCCCCCTTCCGAGCACAGATACGCAGTATTTT. The encoded protein is CASSPLPSTDTQYF. The full variable domain, completed using reference TRBV9 and TRBJ2-3, is DSGVTQTPKHLITATGQRVTLRCSPRSGDLSVYWYQQSLDQGLQFLIQYYNGEERAKGNILERFSAQQFPDLHSELNLSSLELGDSALYFCASSPLPSTDTQYFGPGTRLTVL.

The V and J genes are TRBV2 and TRBJ2-7; D ambiguous. This CDR3 is built from 14 residues. The V and J ends lost 5 bases and 0 bases respectively, with 11 bases between them. From germline, CDR1 is SNHLY and CDR2 FYNNEI. CDR3 coding DNA: TGTGCCAGCAGTCGTGTACAGAGCTCCTACGAGCAGTACTTC. This translates into CASSRVQSSYEQYF.